This T cell receptor (beta chain) was profiled in a study of early T cells in non-severe SARS-CoV-2 infection. Study at large: From unsorted whole blood, bulk RNA was sequenced, and the chains remained unpaired. Study conclusions and caveats: The matching step, a VDJdb search, favored anti-spike CD8 responses and missed private and CD4 specificities.

Germline V lookup: CDR1 SGHAT, CDR2 FQNNGV. The length of the CDR3 is 20 residues. V gave up 1 base and J gave up 3 bases; unmatched junction bases: 11. Attachment of unique molecular identifiers to individual cDNA molecules was performed. One entry per CDR3 protein, called by TCRdb with MiXCR from the 5' RACE reads. The sample consists of roughly 50,000 distinct CDR3 sequences, over 7.5% of them appearing once. There are many counts of this clonotype. What it binds is not known. The chain couples TRBV11-2 to TRBJ2-1, with 14 positions matching TRBD2. The sequence derives from an adult who was a healthcare worker with PCR-confirmed SARS-CoV-2 infection or an uninfected control (not recorded which). Sample: whole blood. CDR3 in amino acids: CASSLAGTSGGPTSYNEQFF. The CDR3 DNA follows: TGTGCCAGCAGCTTAGCGGGGACTAGCGGGGGTCCGACCAGCTACAATGAGCAGTTCTTC.